This T cell receptor beta chain was identified in a study of STAT5B mutations in CD4+ large granular lymphocyte leukemia. Trimming removed 0 bases at V and 1 base at J, with 7 bases between. The CDR3 has 14 amino acids. Germline V CDR1 and CDR2: SGDLS, YYNGEE. General study results and limits: Compared with healthy controls (2/35), patient top clones favored TRBV06 (8/27).

A remark on this clone: Its antigen is not identified.

TCRdb keeps only in-frame clones here, not all; method: immunoSEQ multiplex PCR. The table includes approximately 35,000 clones, around 67% detected once. The source of this sequence is a human donor in good health. This rearrangement joins TRBV9 to TRBJ1-1; D is ambiguous. Sequenced: CD4+ T cells from blood buffy coats. The CDR3 coding sequence is TGTGCCAGCAGCGTAGCGCCAGGGAACACTGAAGCTTTCTTT. This gives the protein CASSVAPGNTEAFF.